The present T cell receptor (beta chain) was sequenced within a study of technical replicates of blood from a few donors. The CDR3 runs to 16 residues. CDR1 SGHTA and CDR2 FQGNSA come from the germline V gene. J gave up 4 bases and V 1 base, and 9 bases lay outside the gene matches. Assay: immunoSEQ multiplex PCR; the TCRdb copy retains only in-frame clones and omits some. The sample lists roughly 80,000 clones; 96% were seen once. The clonotype originates from a human donor in good health. The chain carries TRBV7-2 and TRBJ2-7; 8 bases line up with TRBD2. Sequencing input: T cells isolated from PBMCs. CDR3 nucleotide sequence: TGTGCCAGCAGCTTAGACGCCCGAGGACTAGCTTACGAGCAGTACTTC. Residues: CASSLDARGLAYEQYF.